In this sample, the clone carrying this TCR beta chain turned up once. The sample belongs to a study of blood T cell repertoires in COVID-19. Study overall: Both acute and convalescent COVID-19 samples were obtained from the United States, Italy and Spain. The analysed material was cDNA or gDNA that came from T cells, B-cell-depleted T cells, or PBMCs.

The CDR3 is 15 residues long. The germline V and J ends were trimmed by 0 bases and 0 bases, with 8 bases remaining between them. Germline assignment: CDR1 MNHEY and CDR2 SVGAGI. Per the original data handling: The authors estimated nucleated cell counts from reference gene primer amplification. Clones were sequenced by immunoSEQ multiplex PCR, and TCRdb holds only the in-frame ones, with some missing. V and J calls and clone size are as listed in that table; D and trimming were resolved from the DNA. The sample yields a few hundred thousand clones, 70% to 90% seen once. The sequenced sample consisted of peripheral blood. This TCR derives from a man aged 18 to 30 who had recovered from COVID-19. This rearrangement joins TRBV6-5 to TRBJ1-1; D is uncertain. CDR3 residues: CASSYSIEMNTEAFF. The CDR3 coding sequence is TGTGCCAGCAGTTACTCGATAGAAATGAACACTGAAGCTTTCTTT.